This T cell receptor (beta chain) was found in a study of neoadjuvant nivolumab and ipilimumab in lung cancer. Study findings and constraints: TCR receptors were sequenced in few samples. TCR richness and clonality were higher in tumors than adjacent uninvolved lung.

Only in-frame clones appear in the TCRdb table, and some are missing; sequencing was by immunoSEQ multiplex PCR. The data contain 20,000 to 25,000 clones, more than 65% of them singletons. In regard to this clone: Its antigen is unknown.

Germline V gives CDR1 LNHDA, CDR2 SQIVND (reference sequence). CDR3 size: 13 residues. V was shortened by 4 bases and J by 5 bases, with 11 bases between the two germline ends. Sample: peripheral blood, taken before neoadjuvant nivolumab, alone or with ipilimumab. The chain combines TRBV19 with TRBJ2-5; D is uncertain. This TCR derives from an adult with non-small cell lung cancer. CDR3 in DNA: TGTGCCAGTAGTACCCCTGGACGGGAGACCCAGTACTTC. As protein: CASSTPGRETQYF.